Listed here is a single TCR beta chain. These data belong to a study of blood T cell repertoires in COVID-19. About the study: In each case, the material was cDNA or gDNA derived from T cells, B-cell-depleted T cells, or PBMCs.

Authors' methods: Nucleated cell number was recorded as an estimate derived from reference gene primer amplification. TCRdb's copy holds only in-frame clones and misses some; the assay was immunoSEQ multiplex PCR. That table furnishes V, J and clone size, whereas the DNA furnished D and trimming. Of about 220,000 clones in the sample, 88% were seen once. This CDR3 spans 24 amino acids. The origin of this receptor is a woman in her 40s with acute COVID-19. The source material was PBMCs or T cells enriched from blood (not recorded which). The V and J genes are TRBV21-1 and TRBJ2-1; the table calls TRBD2, which could not be checked here. TRBV21-1 is marked as a pseudogene. The CDR3 region has the DNA TGTGCCAGCAGCAAAGGAGTCAGGGGGGATACTAGCGGAAACTGCCCGAGCTCCTACAATGAGCAGTTCTTC. This encodes CASSKGVRGDTSGNCPSSYNEQFF.